The source of this T cell receptor beta chain is a study of post-analysis software for immune sequencing data. Sequencing libraries made from TCR beta cDNA carried unique molecular identifiers. Input populations of 1 to 10 million T cells gave rise to 500,000 or so cDNA molecules. From the PCR reads, TCRdb called clonotypes with MiXCR, one entry per CDR3 protein. This sample has some 450,000 distinct CDR3 sequences, with roughly 45% found just once. Findings and limits, study-wide: Controls showed lower frequencies than patients for several TRBV segments, and TRBV5-6, TRBV5-1 and TRBV20-1 were among these. There was significantly lower normalized Chao1 diversity in multiple sclerosis patients than in controls. Samples made in the same batch grouped tightly together by F measure.

Comment on this clonotype: The antigen is not known.

CDR1 SQVTM and CDR2 ANQGSEA come from the germline V gene. Trimming cost V 3 bases and J 0 bases, with 22 bases left between them. This CDR3 comprises 18 residues. The sequence was collected from a girl aged 10 to 17 with multiple sclerosis. Sequences were obtained from blood. The V gene is TRBV29-1, the J gene TRBJ2-3, with D possibly TRBD2 on 6 matching bases. The CDR3 reads CSVDRRIVGGLSTDTQYF. CDR3 coding DNA: TGCAGCGTTGATAGGAGAATTGTGGGGGGACTCAGCACAGATACGCAGTATTTT.